This TCR beta chain was retrieved from a study of blood T cells in healthy people across ages. The study's findings and limits: It was not possible, with unsorted PBMCs, to conclusively compare naive and antigen-experienced cells.

As concerns this clonotype: The antigen remains undetermined.

Germline V gives CDR1 SGHKS, CDR2 YYEKEE (reference sequence). V lost 1 base, J lost 8 bases, and 12 bases lay in between. The CDR3 contains 13 residues. Primed by a sample-barcoded 5' primer and a J-beta primer mix, a second PCR proceeded for roughly 7 to 12 cycles. Every cDNA molecule carried a tag from a template-switch adaptor bearing 12 random nucleotides. In TCRdb, the 5' RACE reads were re-called with MiXCR into one record per CDR3 protein. The sample yields approximately 800,000 distinct CDR3 sequences, roughly 25% seen once. This same sample was also part of a study on T cells of mothers and their children.

The chain combines TRBV5-5 with TRBJ1-2; D remains ambiguous. The specimen was blood. The receptor comes from a boy under 18 in good health. The CDR3 region has the DNA TGTGCCAGCAGCTTGCGGGAGAGGGAAGGCTACACCTTC. It codes for CASSLREREGYTF.